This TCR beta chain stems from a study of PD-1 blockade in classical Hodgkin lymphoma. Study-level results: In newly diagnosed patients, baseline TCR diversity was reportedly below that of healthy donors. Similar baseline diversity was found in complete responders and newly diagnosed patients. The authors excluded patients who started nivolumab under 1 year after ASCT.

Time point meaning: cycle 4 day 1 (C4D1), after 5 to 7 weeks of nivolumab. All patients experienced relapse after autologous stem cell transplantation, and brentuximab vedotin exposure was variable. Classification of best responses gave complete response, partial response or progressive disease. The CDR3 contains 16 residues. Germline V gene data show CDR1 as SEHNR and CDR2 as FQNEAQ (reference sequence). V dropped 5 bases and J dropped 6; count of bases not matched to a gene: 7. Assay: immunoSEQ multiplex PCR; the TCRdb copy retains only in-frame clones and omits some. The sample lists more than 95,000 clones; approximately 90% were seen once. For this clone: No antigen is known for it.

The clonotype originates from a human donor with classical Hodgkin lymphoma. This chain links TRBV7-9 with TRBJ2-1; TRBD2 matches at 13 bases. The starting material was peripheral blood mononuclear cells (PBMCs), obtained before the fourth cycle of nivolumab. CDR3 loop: CASSQGLAGARNEQFF. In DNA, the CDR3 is TGTGCCAGCAGCCAAGGACTAGCGGGAGCTCGCAATGAGCAGTTCTTC.